Sequencing of this T cell receptor beta chain was carried out in a study of radiotherapy plus CTLA-4 blockade in lung cancer. Germline CDR1 and CDR2: SEHNR and FQNEAQ (reference sequence). The ends were cut back, 5 bases at V and 7 bases at J, with 17 bases in the middle. The CDR3 runs 14 residues. Clones were read by immunoSEQ multiplex PCR, and TCRdb kept only the in-frame ones, dropping some. This sample yields approximately 32,000 clones, of which 70% are seen a single time; 3% to 4.5% belongs to the top ten. The V and J genes are TRBV7-9 and TRBJ1-1; no reliable D call. Sample: peripheral blood, taken from a patient treated with radiotherapy plus ipilimumab. The clonotype comes from a human donor with non-small cell lung cancer who had stable disease on radiotherapy plus ipilimumab. For the CDR3, the DNA is TGTGCCAGCAGCCATAATGGGCCACGGGATGAAGCTTTCTTT. This translates into CASSHNGPRDEAFF.